This TCR beta chain was sequenced for a study of spatial heterogeneity in lung cancer. This clonotype was seen at least ten times. TCRdb passed the 5' RACE reads through MiXCR, listing each CDR3 protein once. Of about 23,000 distinct CDR3 sequences listed, about 4.3% are singletons. Time point reported: sample taken at primary tumor resection. The donors were 55 to 80 patients with non-small cell lung cancer that was early-stage and untreated. This TCR was recovered from a male donor with early-stage non-small cell lung cancer. The sample consisted of PBMCs, taken at surgery.

Here the CDR3 DNA reads TGTGCCAGCAGTGTAAGGACAGGGGGCACAGATACGCAGTATTTT. It yields the protein CASSVRTGGTDTQYF. The chain combines TRBV6-4 with TRBJ2-3; 9 bases line up with TRBD1. The CDR3 extends over 15 amino acids. Losses at the gene ends were 4 bases for V and 1 base for J; bases not matched to a gene: 3. Germline V gives CDR1 MRHNA, CDR2 SNTAGT.